The 17 T cell receptor beta chains below all came from one sample that was sequenced in a study of blood T cell repertoires in COVID-19. This table comes from immunoSEQ multiplex PCR, and its TCRdb copy is limited to in-frame clones, with some not included. The sample holds approximately 300,000 clones, around 90% seen once. The source material was PBMCs or T cells enriched from blood (not recorded which). Receptors originate from a woman aged 30 to 39 who had recovered from COVID-19.

The J gene is TRBJ2-5, the V gene TRBV3-1 (or the pseudogene TRBV3-2), with D possibly TRBD2 on 5 matching bases. The CDR3 runs to 15 residues. Germline V gene data show CDR1 as LGHDT and CDR2 as YNNKEL (reference sequence). Trimming removed 0 bases from V and 4 bases from J, with 12 bases in between. The CDR3 spells CASSQDENRGETQYF. CDR3 bases: TGTGCCAGCAGCCAAGATGAGAACCGGGGAGAGACCCAGTACTTC.

The chain joins TRBV7-9 to TRBJ2-5; 11 bases align to TRBD2. Germline trimming cut 5 bases from V and 3 bases from J; bases unmatched to any gene: 2. Germline V CDR1 and CDR2: SEHNR, FQNEAQ (reference sequence). The CDR3 extends over 14 amino acids. CDR3 nucleotides: TGTGCCAGCAGCCGGGGACTAGCGGAAGAGACCCAGTACTTC. It yields the protein CASSRGLAEETQYF.

The chain employs TRBV6-2 or TRBV6-3 and TRBJ2-1; 13 nucleotides match TRBD2. The V gene end was trimmed by 4 bases and the J gene end by 6 bases; junction bases not matched to a gene: 3. This CDR3 comprises 15 residues. Germline assignment: CDR1 MNHEY and CDR2 SVGEGT. CDR3 amino acids: CASSWGLAGINEQFF. Written as DNA, the CDR3 is TGTGCCAGCAGTTGGGGACTAGCGGGGATCAATGAGCAGTTCTTC.

This chain joins TRBV6-1 and TRBJ1-2; no clear D gene. Trimming stripped 1 base from V and 4 bases from J, with 13 bases between. The CDR3 covers 15 residues. Germline loops: CDR1 MNHNS, CDR2 SASEGT. This CDR3 reads CASSEDPRPIYGYTF. CDR3 bases: TGTGCCAGCAGTGAAGATCCCAGGCCTATCTATGGCTACACCTTC.

This chain links TRBV20-1 with TRBJ2-3, with D perhaps TRBD2 (5 bases). This CDR3 is 14 amino acids long. The V gene's germline CDR1 is DFQATT and CDR2 SNEGSKA (reference sequence). With 5 bases removed from V and 6 bases from J, the gap between germline ends came to 18 bases. CDR3 sequence (DNA): TGCAGTGCTCGTGCCCCGCAATTAGCGGATACGCAGTATTTT. This codes for CSARAPQLADTQYF.

V gene TRBV10-3 combines with J gene TRBJ2-1; TRBD2 might be the D (5 bases). CDR1 ENHRY and CDR2 SYGVKD come from the germline V gene. This CDR3 is 19 amino acids long. V lost 3 bases, J lost 4 bases, and 25 bases lay in between. This chain's CDR3 is CAISEVRRWRVPLYNEQFF. The CDR3, as DNA: TGTGCCATCAGTGAAGTCAGGAGGTGGCGGGTTCCCCTTTACAATGAGCAGTTCTTC.

The chain couples TRBV28 to TRBJ2-7; TRBD1 matches 11 bases. Trimming took 10 bases from V and 3 from J; bases not matched to a gene: 11. The CDR3 length is 15 residues. Germline lookup yields CDR1 MDHEN and CDR2 SYDVKM. The CDR3 DNA follows: TGTGCCATCGAACCTCGGACAGGGGGCGTCTACGAGCAGTACTTC. Amino acid sequence: CAIEPRTGGVYEQYF.

The V gene is TRBV29-1, the J gene TRBJ2-1; TRBD2 matches at 7 bases. In germline, CDR1 is SQVTM, CDR2 ANQGSEA. V shed 4 bases and J 0 bases; nucleotides not matched to a gene: 6. The CDR3 has 15 amino acids. The CDR3 DNA sequence: TGCAGCGTTGTAGCGGGTCAGAGCTCCTACAATGAGCAGTTCTTC. The encoded protein is CSVVAGQSSYNEQFF.

The chain uses TRBV7-9 and TRBJ1-5; 10 bases are a match to TRBD1. Germline V gene sequence: CDR1 SEHNR, CDR2 FQNEAQ (reference sequence). CDR3 length equals 16 residues. Trimming removed 3 bases from V and 5 bases from J; junction bases left unmatched: 7. The CDR3 protein is CASSFGLGTGDQPQHF. CDR3 DNA: TGTGCCAGCAGCTTCGGACTAGGGACAGGGGATCAGCCCCAGCATTTT.

The chain recombines TRBV3-1 (or the pseudogene TRBV3-2) with TRBJ2-1; 8 positions agree with TRBD2. CDR3 size: 14 residues. Trimming removed 1 base from V and 6 bases from J; junction bases left unmatched: 2. Germline lookup yields CDR1 LGHDT and CDR2 YNNKEL (reference sequence). CDR3 amino acids: CASSQGAGGNEQFF. CDR3 nucleotides: TGTGCCAGCAGCCAAGGGGCGGGGGGCAATGAGCAGTTCTTC.

This clone has only one observation. The chain uses TRBV15 and TRBJ1-2, with a tentative D call TRBD1 (6 bases). The V gene's germline CDR1 is LNHNV and CDR2 YYDKDF (reference sequence). This CDR3 has 15 amino acids. V lost 1 base to trimming and J lost 5 bases, with 14 bases between them. The CDR3 protein is CATSRAAGAQYGYTF. The CDR3 bases are TGTGCCACCAGCAGAGCGGCGGGGGCGCAATATGGCTACACCTTC.

The chain recombines TRBV28 with TRBJ2-3; a weak D match, TRBD2 (5 bases). CDR1 and CDR2 (germline): MDHEN, SYDVKM. The CDR3 extends over 17 amino acids. Between the trimmed V and J ends, which lost 4 bases and 1 base, there was a span of 18 bases. CDR3 residues: CASSSPRALGGTDTQYF. DNA for the CDR3: TGTGCCAGCAGTTCACCTCGGGCACTCGGGGGCACAGATACGCAGTATTTT.

The chain is built from TRBV2 and TRBJ2-7; 13 bases match TRBD2. V lost 6 bases to trimming and J lost 2 bases; unmatched junction nucleotides: 1. The CDR3 is 14 residues long. In germline, CDR1 is SNHLY, CDR2 FYNNEI. Here the CDR3 reads CASRGTSGTYEQYF. CDR3 in DNA: TGTGCCAGCAGAGGGACTAGCGGGACCTACGAGCAGTACTTC.

The chain uses TRBV24-1 and TRBJ2-3; D is perhaps TRBD2 (5 bases). The CDR3 loop spans 14 amino acids. Germline V gene lookup returns CDR1 KGHDR and CDR2 SFDVKD. Trimming took off 3 bases at V and 1 base at J, with 7 bases between the two ends. The chain's CDR3 is CATSDPRGTDTQYF. DNA for the CDR3: TGTGCCACCAGTGATCCGAGGGGCACAGATACGCAGTATTTT.

This clone was observed a single time. This chain joins TRBV15 and TRBJ2-2, with 9 bases aligning to TRBD2. The V gene's germline CDR1 is LNHNV and CDR2 YYDKDF (reference sequence). This CDR3 has 17 amino acids. J was trimmed by 6 bases and V by 0 bases; bases with no gene match: 8. CDR3 in amino acids: CATSRDKLAGRAGELFF. The CDR3 nucleotides are TGTGCCACCAGCAGAGATAAACTAGCGGGTAGGGCCGGGGAGCTGTTTTTT.

CDR3: CASSLAHMNMNTEAFF. The CDR3 DNA follows: TGTGCCAGCAGCTTGGCCCACATGAATATGAACACTGAAGCTTTCTTT. The gene calls are TRBV7-2 and TRBJ1-1; no clear D gene. The CDR3 runs 16 residues. The V end lost 3 bases, the J end lost 0 bases, and 14 bases lay between the germline ends. Germline V CDR1 and CDR2: SGHTA, FQGNSA.

The rearrangement links TRBV10-3 to TRBJ1-2; TRBD1 aligns across 12 bases. CDR1 and CDR2 (germline): ENHRY, SYGVKD. This CDR3 is built from 16 residues. Trimming cost V 6 bases and J 3 bases; bases outside gene matches: 8. CDR3 sequence (DNA): TGTGCCATCAGCCCGGGACAGGGGGCGCCCTACTATGGCTACACCTTC. It specifies CAISPGQGAPYYGYTF.